The T cell receptor (beta chain) under discussion was sequenced for a study of vaccination and CD4 T cells after COVID-19. The overall study: Stimuli were overlapping spike peptide pools of SARS-CoV-2 and three common cold coronaviruses (HCoV-NL63, HCoV-OC43, HCoV-229E).

Worth noting for this clonotype: Its antigen is currently unknown.

Treatment of the sample: roughly ten-day PBMC culture with coronavirus spike peptide pools or control peptides (ViraFEST assay). Whole-study results and caveats: In convalescent patients, 304 of 307 vaccine-specific clones were spike mono-reactive.

The CDR3 length is 15 residues. Trimming took 0 bases from V and 7 from J; bases not matched to a gene: 6. The Oncomine TCR Beta short-read assay generated sequence data from the DNA of cultured CD4+ T cells. MiXCR, run by TCRdb on the PCR reads, gives a single entry per CDR3 protein. Here the sample spans 17,000 or so distinct CDR3 sequences, around two fifths being singletons. The sequences come from CD4+ T cells from blood, cultured in vitro, collected after SARS-CoV-2 vaccination. This TCR was sampled from a human donor who had recovered from COVID-19. V gene TRBV12-3 or TRBV12-4 combines with J gene TRBJ1-5; 7 bases align to TRBD1. The CDR3 DNA sequence: TGTGCCAGCAGTTTAGCTTCAGGGGGAGACCAGCCCCAGCATTTT. The encoded protein is CASSLASGGDQPQHF.